This T cell receptor (beta chain) originates from a study of cytomegalovirus exposure and HLA in healthy donors. Study information: Earlier, 95 million to 140 million unique TCR beta sequences were recovered from roughly 170 million T cells by an analysis.

This CDR3 region has 14 residues. Germline loops: CDR1 SGHRS, CDR2 YFSETQ. V dropped 4 bases and J dropped 6 bases, with 17 bases sitting between them. Findings of the study overall: TCR sequences were mostly rare, though some public TCRs occurred in many donors. An ancestry cluster, one associated with Asian ancestry, reportedly showed fewer N-insertions than the roughly 670-donor mean in a later analysis. Presence/absence analyses assumed roughly uniform sequencing depth across donors.

The PCR employed 60 Vbeta primers together with 13 Jbeta primers. Sequencing used immunoSEQ multiplex PCR; TCRdb keeps in-frame clones, though not all of them. The sample comprises more than 95,000 clones, around three quarters of which are singletons, and approximately 5.3% rests with the top ten. A remark on this clone: Its antigen is currently unknown.

Sequencing was performed on PBMCs. The sequence was obtained from a woman aged 18 to 35 in good health and CMV-seropositive. The rearrangement uses TRBV5-1 and TRBJ2-7; D might be TRBD2 (6 bases). CDR3 bases: TGCGCCAGCAGCGCGGGACTTTTAGGGCTCGAGCAGTACTTC. This codes for CASSAGLLGLEQYF.